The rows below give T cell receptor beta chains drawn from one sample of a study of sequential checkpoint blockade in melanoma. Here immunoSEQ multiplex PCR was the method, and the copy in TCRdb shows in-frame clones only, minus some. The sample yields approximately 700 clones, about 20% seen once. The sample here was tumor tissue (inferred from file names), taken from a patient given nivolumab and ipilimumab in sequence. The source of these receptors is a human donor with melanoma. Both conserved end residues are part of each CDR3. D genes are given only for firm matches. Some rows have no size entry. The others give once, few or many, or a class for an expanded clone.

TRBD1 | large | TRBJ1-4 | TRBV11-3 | TGTGCCAGCAGCGTCAACAGGGGACTAGACGAAAAACTGTTTTTT | CASSVNRGLDEKLFF
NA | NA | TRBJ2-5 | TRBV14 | TGTGCCAGCAGCCAAAGGCCGCGAGAGACCCAGTACTTC | CASSQRPRETQYF
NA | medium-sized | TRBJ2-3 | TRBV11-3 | TGTGCCAGCAGCTTAGAGGGACGGGTAACAGATACGCAGTATTTT | CASSLEGRVTDTQYF
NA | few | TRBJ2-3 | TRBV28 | TGTGCCAGCAGTTTACCGGGCACAGATACGCAGTATTTT | CASSLPGTDTQYF
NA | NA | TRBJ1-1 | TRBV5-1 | TGCGCCAGCAGCTTGGTGGCCAGGGGTTTGAACACTGAAGCTTTCTTT | CASSLVARGLNTEAFF
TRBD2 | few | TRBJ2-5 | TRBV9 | TGTGCCAGCAGCGTAGCTAGCGGGCATCAAGAGACCCAGTACTTC | CASSVASGHQETQYF
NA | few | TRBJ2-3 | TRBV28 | TGTGCCAGCAGTTTTACAGGGCCCACAGATACGCAGTATTTT | CASSFTGPTDTQYF
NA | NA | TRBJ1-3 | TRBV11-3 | TGTGCCAGCAGCTCAGACAGGAGCTCTGGAAACACCATATATTTT | CASSSDRSSGNTIYF
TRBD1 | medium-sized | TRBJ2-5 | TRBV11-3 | TGTGCCAGCAGCCCTGGGACAGGGGCCCAAGAGACCCAGTACTTC | CASSPGTGAQETQYF
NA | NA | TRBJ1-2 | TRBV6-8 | TGTGCCATCAGTGGTAGGGATCTTGGCTATGGCTACACCTTC | CAISGRDLGYGYTF
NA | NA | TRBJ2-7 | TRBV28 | TGTGCCAGCAGTTTAAGGGGTACCTACGAGCAGTACTTC | CASSLRGTYEQYF